The present T cell receptor (delta chain) was sequenced within a study of intestinal T cells in coeliac disease (dated by TCRdb to 2020 to 2022). Regarding the study in general: Coeliac patients were much younger than controls, with mean ages of around 15 versus 50 years in the TRG cohort. In the TRD cohort, every coeliac patient had raised anti-tissue transglutaminase antibodies, and no control had raised levels. A second, larger TCR-gamma (TRG) cohort included duodenal biopsies from roughly 36 coeliac disease patients and around 20 non-coeliac controls. The TCR-delta (TRD) cohort included duodenal biopsies from around eleven coeliac disease patients and around eleven non-coeliac controls.

Genomic DNA was extracted with the QIAamp DNA FFPE tissue kit from ten 5-um FFPE scrolls per case. To test whether coeliac disease could be classified from the TCR repertoire, the study used duodenal biopsies that were formalin-fixed paraffin-embedded, fully anonymised, and surplus to diagnostic needs. Libraries were built with multiplex PCR. The Biomed-2 kit was used to amplify TRD repertoires in bulk from approximately 140 ng of biopsy DNA. Before sequencing, the purified TRD amplicons were combined in equal amounts to make a roughly 4 nM library. Sequencing of the TRD libraries was done on an Illumina MiSeq with v3 chemistry and 2 x 300 cycles. Per the source publication's procedure: Reads in which more than 10% of nucleotides fell below the per-patient third-quartile quality score were removed with FastX. IMGT/HighV-QUEST was used to align reads in order to assign V, D and J genes, locate CDR3 regions and judge functionality. Sequences were converted to amino acids, and every sequence predicted to be non-functional was removed. CDR3s were split into kmers with and without positional annotation, PCA was performed on kmer frequencies, and samples were clustered using all 1023 combinations of PCs 1-10. Classification was validated by leave-one-out cross-validation, in which parameters were re-optimised on the remaining samples each time. Shannon diversity was calculated with the vegan R package from repeated random subsamples, each the size of the lowest read count. TCRdb recomputed clones from the public reads with CATT; identical DNA rows were then combined. For this entry, the V and J calls and clone size follow TCRdb and not the study's own pipeline. This sample comprises roughly 1,500 delta-chain clones, around 68% of them detected only once. 15% to 20% of the sample is in the top ten clones.

Findings and caveats that apply to the study as a whole: All 20 or so biopsies in training were correctly classified by TRD kmer-based clustering, and a leave-one-out accuracy of over 75% was reported. FFPE-derived DNA was found to be relatively degraded, and loss of a proportion of TCR sequences in each sample was likely caused by this degradation. A significant age difference was observed between coeliac and control groups, although significant classification was not yielded by an age-split analysis. There was no way to tell repeated CDR3 amino acid sequences apart from PCR duplicates. Clustering based on TRG put most of the roughly 54 biopsies (roughly 94%) in the right class, and the reported leave-one-out accuracy was approximately 90%.

This clone is termed large (0.1 to 1%). Its recognized antigen is unknown. No base quality values were provided; no much bigger clone lies one nucleotide off. In the same sample, other DNA sequences code for this CDR3. The receptor comes from a human donor with celiac disease. Sample: a duodenal biopsy.

The CDR3 region reads CALGELAFDTGGYLGTDKLIF. The nucleotide sequence reads as follows: TGTGCTCTTGGGGAACTAGCCTTCGACACTGGGGGATACTTGGGCACCGATAAACTCATCTTT. The chain employs TRDV1 and TRDJ1; 12 bases in the middle match TRDD3. CDR1 and CDR2 were assigned from the germline V gene as TSWWSYY and QGS. The CDR3, cysteine through phenylalanine, is 21 amino acids long. CDR3 DNA is the only sequence kept; it has 63 bases, read in frame from the first base. The V end gives up 0 bases and the J end 1 base, leaving 15 bases in the junction not matched to a gene.